This entry concerns a single T cell receptor beta chain. The antigen remains undetermined. The sample belongs to a study of cytomegalovirus exposure and HLA in healthy donors. The PCR used 60 Vbeta and 13 Jbeta primers. Data came from immunoSEQ multiplex PCR; TCRdb stores just in-frame clones and leaves some out. This sample has around 100,000 clones, with more than 75% found just once. Overall study findings and caveats: Looking again later, the authors saw that most CMV-associated TCR beta chains seemed HLA-restricted. The classifier reportedly diagnosed cytomegalovirus status with high sensitivity and specificity. Investigators reported approximately 170 TCR beta chains as tied to cytomegalovirus.

The germline gives CDR1 SGHTS, CDR2 YDEGEE. The CDR3 consists of 15 residues. Deletions cut 2 bases from V and 5 bases from J, with 16 bases between. The origin of this receptor is a woman in her late teens or twenties in good health and CMV-seropositive. The rearrangement joins TRBV5-8 to TRBJ2-5, with D perhaps TRBD2 (6 bases). The sequenced sample consisted of PBMCs. CDR3 nucleotides: TGTGCCAGCAGCTTAACGGTGGGCGGGATGGAGACCCAGTACTTC. It encodes CASSLTVGGMETQYF.